Presented here are 15 T cell receptor beta chains from one specimen sequenced in a study of blood T cell repertoires in COVID-19. Profiled with immunoSEQ multiplex PCR; TCRdb holds only in-frame clones, not every one. The table records 150,000 to 200,000 clones, over 75% of them present only once. The sample taken for sequencing was peripheral blood. These TCRs come from a man aged 55 to 70 who had recovered from COVID-19.

The V and J genes are TRBV5-5 and TRBJ1-2, with D perhaps TRBD1 (5 bases). Per the germline V gene, CDR1 is SGHKS and CDR2 is YYEKEE (reference sequence). The length of the CDR3 is 15 residues. V was clipped by 2 bases and J by 5 bases, with 16 bases between them. The CDR3 spells CASSFGRSREYGYTF. The DNA for the CDR3 is TGTGCCAGCAGCTTTGGAAGGTCCAGGGAATATGGCTACACCTTC.

The V call is TRBV5-6, the J call TRBJ2-1; D possibly corresponds to TRBD1 (6 bases). Germline lookup yields CDR1 SGHDT and CDR2 YYEEEE. Trimming shortened V by 2 bases and J by 6 bases, and 15 bases separated the two germline ends. The CDR3 has 15 residues. The CDR3 loop reads CASSFGKTGSNEQFF. The DNA of the CDR3 is TGTGCCAGCAGCTTTGGGAAGACAGGAAGCAATGAGCAGTTCTTC.

The V and J genes are TRBV7-3 and TRBJ2-1, with a possible D match to TRBD1 (7 bases). V was pared by 3 bases and J by 1 base, with 13 bases between. This CDR3 comprises 16 residues. Germline V gene data show CDR1 as SGHTA and CDR2 as FQGTGA. The CDR3 nucleotides read TGTGCCAGCAGCTTCCGACAGGGAGGATCCTACAATGAGCAGTTCTTC. It specifies CASSFRQGGSYNEQFF.

The V call is TRBV18, the J call TRBJ1-3, with 7 bases aligning to TRBD1. V was pared by 3 bases and J by 4 bases, with 3 bases of the junction left unmatched. The CDR3 runs 14 residues. Per the germline V gene, CDR1 is KGHSH and CDR2 is LQKENI. In DNA form, the CDR3 reads TGTGCCAGCTCACCCTGGACAGGAGGAAACACCATATATTTT. Its translation: CASSPWTGGNTIYF.

CDR3 nucleotide sequence: TGTGCCAGCTCACCCTACAATCAGCCCCAGCATTTT. This encodes CASSPYNQPQHF. The chain carries TRBV18 and TRBJ1-5; D is uncertain. CDR1 and CDR2 (germline): KGHSH, LQKENI. CDR3 length equals 12 residues. V was clipped by 3 bases and J by 3 bases, with 3 bases between them.

The CDR3 bases are TGTGCCAGCCACAGGGGGCTTGACTATGGCTACACCTTC. Translation: CASHRGLDYGYTF. This chain links TRBV2 with TRBJ1-2; 9 bases are shared with TRBD1. Germline V lookup: CDR1 SNHLY, CDR2 FYNNEI. This CDR3 contains 13 residues. J lost 3 bases, V lost 8 bases, and 4 bases had no gene match.

The rearrangement uses TRBV12-3 or TRBV12-4 and TRBJ1-5; a possible D gene is TRBD1 (5 bases). Deletions cut 8 bases from V and 5 bases from J, with 13 bases between. This CDR3 has 13 residues. CDR3 bases: TGTGCCAGCGCCGGCGGGGGGGATCAGCCCCAGCATTTT. Protein product: CASAGGGDQPQHF.

The chain links TRBV6-5 to TRBJ2-4; D may be TRBD2 (6 bases). CDR3 size: 14 residues. The germline V and J ends were trimmed by 5 bases and 8 bases, with 16 bases remaining between them. CDR1 is MNHEY, CDR2 SVGAGI, per germline. The CDR3: CASSLDAGRDIQYF. Here the CDR3 DNA reads TGTGCCAGCAGTCTGGACGCGGGGCGTGACATTCAGTACTTC.

The genes are TRBV7-2 and TRBJ2-7; no definite D call. V was clipped by 3 bases and J by 5 bases, with 14 bases between them. The CDR3 has 14 amino acids. Looked up from germline, CDR1 is SGHTA and CDR2 is FQGNSA. CDR3 sequence reads: CASSLEYKRNEQYF. The CDR3 DNA sequence: TGTGCCAGCAGCTTGGAGTACAAGAGGAACGAGCAGTACTTC.

The rearrangement links TRBV5-1 to TRBJ1-5; TRBD1 agrees at 7 bases. The germline V gene encodes CDR1 SGHRS and CDR2 YFSETQ. V lost 4 bases and J lost 1; bases outside the gene matches: 5. This CDR3 has 15 residues. The CDR3 nucleotides are TGCGCCAGCAGCGTTACAGGGGAAAGCAATCAGCCCCAGCATTTT. The encoded protein is CASSVTGESNQPQHF. Looking up the rest from reference TRBV5-1 and TRBJ1-5 gives the full variable domain: KAGVTQTPRYLIKTRGQQVTLSCSPISGHRSVSWYQQTPGQGLQFLFEYFSETQRNKGNFPGRFSGRQFSNSRSEMNVSTLELGDSALYLCASSVTGESNQPQHFGDGTRLSIL.

The V and J genes are TRBV27 and TRBJ2-1; TRBD2 matches 8 bases. CDR3 size: 15 residues. The ends lost 3 bases at V and 4 bases at J; junction bases unmatched: 5. CDR1 MNHEY and CDR2 SMNVEV come from the germline V gene (reference sequence). CDR3: CASSFGGGRYNEQFF. In nucleotides, the CDR3 is TGTGCCAGCAGTTTTGGCGGGGGGAGATACAATGAGCAGTTCTTC.

The chain is built from TRBV10-3 and TRBJ1-2, with D possibly matching TRBD1 (5 bases). V was clipped by 4 bases and J by 1 base, with 7 bases between them. CDR1 and CDR2 from the germline V gene are ENHRY and SYGVKD. CDR3 length: 13 amino acids. In DNA, the CDR3 is TGTGCCATCAGTGGACAGCATAACTATGGCTACACCTTC. Its protein product is CAISGQHNYGYTF.

This clone was seen once. V gene TRBV12-3 or TRBV12-4 combines with J gene TRBJ1-4; D gene unclear. The CDR3 spans 12 residues. V lost 6 bases, J lost 8 bases, and 10 bases lay in between. The CDR3 loop reads CASRQDSEKLFF. CDR3 nucleotide sequence: TGTGCCAGCAGGCAAGATAGCGAAAAACTGTTTTTT.

The chain carries TRBV10-3 and TRBJ1-1; D gene unclear. The CDR3 is 14 amino acids. Germline V gene data show CDR1 as ENHRY and CDR2 as SYGVKD. V gave up 4 bases and J gave up 1 base, with 10 bases separating them. CDR3 DNA sequence: TGTGCCATCAGTGCCAGGTTGGGGAACACTGAAGCTTTCTTT. This translates into CAISARLGNTEAFF.

The chain couples TRBV5-1 to TRBJ2-1, with TRBD1 identical over 9 bases. CDR1 and CDR2 (germline): SGHRS, YFSETQ. There are 15 residues in the CDR3. V dropped 4 bases and J dropped 2; count of bases not matched to a gene: 4. The CDR3 region has the DNA TGCGCCAGCAGCGCGGGACAGGGTGCCTACAATGAGCAGTTCTTC. It is translated as CASSAGQGAYNEQFF. The variable domain in full, completed from reference TRBV5-1 and TRBJ2-1, reads KAGVTQTPRYLIKTRGQQVTLSCSPISGHRSVSWYQQTPGQGLQFLFEYFSETQRNKGNFPGRFSGRQFSNSRSEMNVSTLELGDSALYLCASSAGQGAYNEQFFGPGTRLTVL.